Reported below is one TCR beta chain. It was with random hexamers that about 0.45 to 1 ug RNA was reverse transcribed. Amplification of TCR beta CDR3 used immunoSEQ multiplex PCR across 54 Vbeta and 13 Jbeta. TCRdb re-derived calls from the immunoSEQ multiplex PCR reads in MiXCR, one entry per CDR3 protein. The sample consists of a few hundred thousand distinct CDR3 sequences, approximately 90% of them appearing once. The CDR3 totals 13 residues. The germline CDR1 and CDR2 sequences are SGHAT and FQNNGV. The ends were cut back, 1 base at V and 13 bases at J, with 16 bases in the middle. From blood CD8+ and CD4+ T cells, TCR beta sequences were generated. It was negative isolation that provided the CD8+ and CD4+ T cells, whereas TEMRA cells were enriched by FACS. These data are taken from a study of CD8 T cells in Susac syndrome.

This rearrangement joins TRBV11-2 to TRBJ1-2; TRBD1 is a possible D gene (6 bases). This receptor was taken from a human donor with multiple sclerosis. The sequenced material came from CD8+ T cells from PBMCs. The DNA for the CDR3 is TGTGCCAGCAGCTTAGGCGGGACAAGGTGGTCCACCTTC. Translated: CASSLGGTRWSTF.